The sequence of this T cell receptor (beta chain) was determined in a study of monozygotic twins with inflammatory bowel disease. Broader study findings: No repertoire similarity difference was seen between concordant and discordant twins; power was possibly limited.

An amount of 3500 ng of total RNA was used for each TCR library. Via template switching, UMIs carrying a 6-nucleotide sample barcode were introduced. TCRdb reanalyzed the 5' RACE reads, giving one entry per CDR3 protein sequence and no DNA. Listed are over 350,000 distinct CDR3 sequences; 2.6% falls within the top ten. Germline values: CDR1 LNHDA, CDR2 SQIVND (reference sequence). The CDR3 has 17 amino acids. In regard to this clonotype: Its matching antigen is unknown.

The receptor's source is a human donor with ulcerative colitis or Crohn's disease, or a healthy co-twin of an affected twin (not recorded which). The V call is TRBV19, the J call TRBJ1-6; the TCRdb D gene call, TRBD1, has no DNA to confirm it. The sample was blood. CDR3 in amino acids: CASSIERRVLYNSPLHF.